This TCR beta chain was found in a study of T cells in Graves' hyperthyroidism and ophthalmopathy. Between the trimmed V and J ends, which lost 4 bases and 0 bases, there was a span of 19 bases. This CDR3 spans 18 amino acids. Germline CDR1 and CDR2: MGHRA and YSYEKL. This clonotype came up a few times. Patients aged 18 to 65 had newly diagnosed hyperthyroidism lasting under 2 months. The CDR3 regions of TCR beta were amplified from RNA transcripts. HTBI primers were employed in a first-round RT-PCR of the TCR CDR3. One entry per CDR3 protein, called by TCRdb with MiXCR from the multiplex PCR reads. The data show some 350,000 distinct CDR3 sequences, 20% to 25% seen once.

The chain uses TRBV4-1 and TRBJ2-1; D is possibly TRBD2 (5 bases). Sequenced material: blood. The receptor's source is a man aged 50-60 years with Graves' hyperthyroidism. The CDR3 spells CASSLRATRGSSYNEQFF. The CDR3 coding sequence is TGCGCCAGCAGCCTCCGGGCTACTCGAGGGAGCTCCTACAATGAGCAGTTCTTC.